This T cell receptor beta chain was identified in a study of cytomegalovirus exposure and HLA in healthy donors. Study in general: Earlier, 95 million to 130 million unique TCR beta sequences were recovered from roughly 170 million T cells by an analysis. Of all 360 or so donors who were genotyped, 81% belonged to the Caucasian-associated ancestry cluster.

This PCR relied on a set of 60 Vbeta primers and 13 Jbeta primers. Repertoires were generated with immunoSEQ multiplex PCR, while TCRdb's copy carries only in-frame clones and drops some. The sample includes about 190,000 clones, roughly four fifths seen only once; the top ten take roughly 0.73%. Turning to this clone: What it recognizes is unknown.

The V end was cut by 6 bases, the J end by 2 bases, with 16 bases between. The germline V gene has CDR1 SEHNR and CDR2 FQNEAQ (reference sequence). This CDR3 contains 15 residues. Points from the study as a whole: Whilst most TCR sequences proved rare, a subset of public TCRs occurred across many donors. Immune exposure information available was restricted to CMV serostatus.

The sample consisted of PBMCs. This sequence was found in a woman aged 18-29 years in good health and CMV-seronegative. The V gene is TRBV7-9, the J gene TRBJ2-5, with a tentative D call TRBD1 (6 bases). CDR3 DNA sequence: TGTGCCAGCAGTCGCCACCTAGACAGGCAAGAGACCCAGTACTTC. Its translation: CASSRHLDRQETQYF.